A single T cell receptor beta chain is shown here with its context. Its antigen is as yet unknown. 60 Vbeta and 13 Jbeta primers were used in PCR. Clones were sequenced by immunoSEQ multiplex PCR, and TCRdb holds only the in-frame ones, with some missing. Among 150,000 to 200,000 clones listed, roughly 80% were seen once. The sample originates from a study of cytomegalovirus exposure and HLA in healthy donors. Overall study findings and caveats: Researchers had no immune exposure information except CMV serostatus available.

The TCR comes from a female donor in good health and CMV-seronegative. Specimen: PBMCs.

The chain's CDR3 is CASSPGQGELFF. CDR3 coding DNA: TGTGCCAGTAGTCCAGGACAGGGAGAACTGTTTTTT. The rearrangement links TRBV19 to TRBJ1-4, with 8 nucleotides matching TRBD1. V shed 5 bases and J 12 bases; nucleotides not matched to a gene: 5. In germline, CDR1 is LNHDA, CDR2 SQIVND (reference sequence). The CDR3 sequence is 12 residues long.